The clone carrying this TCR beta chain was detected a few times. What it binds is not known. Employing constant-segment primers, 5'RACE generated TCR alpha and TCR beta cDNA libraries bearing sample barcodes and UMIs. TCRdb reanalysed the 5' RACE reads using MiXCR and keeps one entry per CDR3 protein. The table includes 350,000 to 500,000 distinct CDR3 sequences, roughly 18% detected once. This sample was taken from a study of T-cell memory formation after mild COVID-19. Study observations and caveats: Balance between CD4 and CD8 was seen in clones contracting day 15 to 85, and a CD4+ lean was seen in later expanders.

This CDR3 region has 16 residues. The germline V and J ends were trimmed by 5 bases and 2 bases, with 19 bases remaining between them. The TCR sequence derives from a man aged 18 to 29 who had mild COVID-19 (a few samples of this study predate the infection). Cell type and time point are not known. The sequenced sample was PBMCs or a T cell subset sorted from them (not recorded which). The genes are TRBV12-3 or TRBV12-4 and TRBJ2-7, with TRBD1 as a possible D gene (5 bases). The CDR3, as DNA: TGTGCCAGCAGTCAAGAGCAGGGCTACTTCCCCTACGAGCAGTACTTC. This gives the protein CASSQEQGYFPYEQYF.